Each of the 30 T cell receptor beta chains below was sequenced from the same sample in a study of blood T cell repertoires in COVID-19. Measured with immunoSEQ multiplex PCR; TCRdb has only the in-frame clones, and not every one. The sample comprises about 120,000 clones, about 86% of which are singletons, and around 2.1% rests with the top ten. Sequenced material: peripheral blood. The source is a woman aged 45-59 years with acute or convalescent COVID-19.

V gene TRBV15 combines with J gene TRBJ2-7, with D possibly being TRBD2 (6 bases). The CDR3 spans 13 residues. Germline CDR1 LNHNV, CDR2 YYDKDF (reference sequence). V was pared by 5 bases and J by 3 bases, with 11 bases between. The CDR3 spells CATSARGGYEQYF. For the CDR3, the DNA is TGTGCCACCAGCGCTCGGGGAGGCTACGAGCAGTACTTC.

Only a few counts were recorded for this clone. The chain links TRBV3-1 (or the pseudogene TRBV3-2) to TRBJ2-3, with 16 bases identical to TRBD2. Germline V CDR1 and CDR2: LGHDT, YNNKEL (reference sequence). The CDR3 has 20 residues. Trimming at V came to 3 bases and at J to 2 bases, leaving 11 bases not matched to a gene. The CDR3 nucleotides are TGTGCCAGCAGCCACTATACCTTCGGGACTAGCGGGAGGGCCACAGATACGCAGTATTTT. It is translated as CASSHYTFGTSGRATDTQYF.

This clone occurred a few times. The V gene is TRBV7-2, the J gene TRBJ1-6; D not certain. The length of the CDR3 is 13 residues. The V gene lost 1 base and the J gene lost 9 bases, with 7 bases spanning the gap. Per the germline V gene, CDR1 is SGHTA and CDR2 is FQGNSA. The CDR3 DNA reads TGTGCCAGCAGCTTAGTGCGGGGTTCACCCCTCCACTTT. This codes for CASSLVRGSPLHF.

In this sample, this clone turned up once. The V call is TRBV7-8, the J call TRBJ2-7; TRBD2 agrees at 11 bases. Germline V gene lookup returns CDR1 SGHVS and CDR2 FQNEAQ. The V segment lost 8 bases and the J segment 3 bases; nucleotides outside the gene matches: 15. The CDR3 is 17 amino acids. The DNA for the CDR3 is TGTGCCAGCCTCCCTTGGGGACTAGCGGAAAATTACTACGAGCAGTACTTC. Translated: CASLPWGLAENYYEQYF.

The J gene is TRBJ1-2, the V gene TRBV15, with TRBD1 matching over 9 bases. The CDR3 has 15 amino acids. Germline CDR1 and CDR2: LNHNV and YYDKDF (reference sequence). Unmatched junction bases numbered 3, after V lost 0 bases and J lost 4 bases. Here the CDR3 DNA reads TGTGCCACCAGCAGAGAGGGGACAGGGCCCTATGGCTACACCTTC. This codes for CATSREGTGPYGYTF. The complete variable domain, with remaining parts taken from reference TRBV15 and TRBJ1-2, reads DAMVIQNPRYQVTQFGKPVTLSCSQTLNHNVMYWYQQKSSQAPKLLFHYYDKDFNNEADTPDNFQSRRPNTSFCFLDIRSPGLGDTAMYLCATSREGTGPYGYTFGSGTRLTVV.

This clone was observed a few times. The chain recombines TRBV27 with TRBJ1-2, with D tentatively TRBD1 (5 bases). This CDR3 spans 13 amino acids. Trimming removed 3 bases at V and 4 bases at J, with 9 bases between. CDR1 is MNHEY and CDR2 is SMNVEV in the germline V gene (reference sequence). This chain's CDR3 is CASSFRAGYGYTF. For the CDR3, the DNA is TGTGCCAGCAGTTTCAGGGCTGGCTATGGCTACACCTTC.

V is TRBV27 and J is TRBJ1-1, with TRBD1 as a possible D gene (6 bases). This CDR3 is built from 13 residues. V shed 6 bases and J shed 5 bases, with 13 bases lying between them. CDR1 and CDR2 (germline): MNHEY, SMNVEV (reference sequence). For the CDR3, the DNA is TGTGCCAGCAGCACAGGGCTACATACTGAAGCTTTCTTT. Encoded protein: CASSTGLHTEAFF.

The chain employs TRBV11-3 and TRBJ2-5; D unresolved. Germline CDR1 reads SGHNT; CDR2 reads YENEEA. The CDR3 extends over 11 amino acids. V was pared by 6 bases and J by 5 bases, with 7 bases between. The CDR3 DNA reads TGTGCCAGCAGTAATCTGGAGACCCAGTACTTC. It yields the protein CASSNLETQYF.

The V gene is TRBV5-1, the J gene TRBJ1-1, with 9 bases identical to TRBD1. The CDR3 extends over 14 amino acids. Trimming took 3 bases from V and 10 from J; bases not matched to a gene: 10. Per germline, CDR1 SGHRS and CDR2 YFSETQ. CDR3 bases: TGCGCCAGCAGCTGGGATGGACAGGGGAGTAGAGCTTTCTTT. Encoded protein: CASSWDGQGSRAFF.

A note on this clone: One end of the junction fails to match germline, which may point to a read error. The chain combines TRBV7-2 with TRBJ2-3; the D gene is possibly TRBD2 (5 bases). From germline, CDR1 is SGHTA and CDR2 FQGNSA. CDR3 size: 14 residues. DNA for the CDR3: TGTGCCAGCTGCTTAAGCGGCTACACAGATACGCAGTATTTT. The encoded protein is CASCLSGYTDTQYF.

The chain combines TRBV19 with TRBJ1-5, with 7 bases identical to TRBD1. Germline CDR1 reads LNHDA; CDR2 reads SQIVND (reference sequence). The trim removed 5 bases at V and 4 bases at J, leaving 8 bases unmatched. The CDR3 runs 15 residues. The CDR3 loop is CASSVNRGGNQPQHF. CDR3 DNA sequence: TGTGCCAGTAGTGTTAACAGGGGAGGAAATCAGCCCCAGCATTTT.

The rearrangement links TRBV2 to TRBJ2-3; maybe TRBD1 (5 bases). This CDR3 spans 15 amino acids. Germline CDR1 SNHLY, CDR2 FYNNEI. The V end was cut by 3 bases, the J end by 0 bases, with 10 bases between. CDR3 nucleotide sequence: TGTGCCAGCAGTGACGCCAGGGTGAGCACAGATACGCAGTATTTT. Its protein is CASSDARVSTDTQYF. Combining the CDR3 with reference TRBV2 and TRBJ2-3 gives the whole variable domain EPEVTQTPSHQVTQMGQEVILRCVPISNHLYFYWYRQILGQKVEFLVSFYNNEISEKSEIFDDQFSVERPDGSNFTLKIRSTKLEDSAMYFCASSDARVSTDTQYFGPGTRLTVL.

V is TRBV5-4 and J is TRBJ1-2; unclear D gene. The CDR3 loop spans 16 amino acids. Germline V CDR1 and CDR2: SGHNT, YYREEE (reference sequence). V was shortened by 0 bases and J by 4 bases, with 16 bases between the two germline ends. This CDR3 reads CASSLAGVGWGYGYTF. The DNA for the CDR3 is TGTGCCAGCAGCTTGGCCGGGGTAGGGTGGGGCTATGGCTACACCTTC.

This clone has only one observation. The J gene is TRBJ2-5, the V gene TRBV2; tentatively, D is TRBD2 (5 bases). V lost 9 bases and J 3 bases, leaving 11 bases between the germline ends. The CDR3 has 12 residues. CDR1 and CDR2 from the germline V gene are SNHLY and FYNNEI. The DNA for the CDR3 is TGTGCCAGTGGCGGACTTAAAGAGACCCAGTACTTC. Its protein product is CASGGLKETQYF. The variable domain in full, completed from reference TRBV2 and TRBJ2-5, reads EPEVTQTPSHQVTQMGQEVILRCVPISNHLYFYWYRQILGQKVEFLVSFYNNEISEKSEIFDDQFSVERPDGSNFTLKIRSTKLEDSAMYFCASGGLKETQYFGPGTRLLVL.

The chain has TRBV21-1 and TRBJ2-1; TRBD2, as called in the table, went unchecked against the DNA. TRBV21-1 is deemed a pseudogene. The CDR3 consists of 17 residues. CDR3 in amino acids: CASSKAREGASYNEQFF. Here the CDR3 DNA reads TGTGCCAGCAGCAAAGCGCGGGAGGGAGCCTCCTACAATGAGCAGTTCTTC.

This clone was observed once. The chain recombines TRBV5-6 with TRBJ2-5; no clear D gene. CDR1 and CDR2 (germline): SGHDT, YYEEEE. This CDR3 comprises 14 residues. V was pared by 3 bases and J by 4 bases, with 13 bases between. This chain's CDR3 is CASSSHSTRETQYF. CDR3 nucleotides: TGTGCCAGCAGCTCTCACTCGACTCGAGAGACCCAGTACTTC.

This chain connects TRBV6-6 to TRBJ1-6, with TRBD1 matching over 7 bases. Germline V CDR1 and CDR2: MNHNY, SVGAGI (reference sequence). The J segment lost 9 bases and the V segment lost 7 bases, leaving 6 bases of the junction unmatched. This CDR3 is 13 amino acids long. CDR3 region: CASNDRESSPLHF. The CDR3 DNA reads TGTGCCAGCAACGACAGGGAGAGTTCACCCCTCCACTTT.

V and J are TRBV13 and TRBJ1-6; tentative D call: TRBD1 (6 bases). Per germline, CDR1 PRHDT and CDR2 FYEKMQ (reference sequence). The CDR3 is 17 residues long. V was cut by 6 bases and J by 7 bases, with 22 bases left in between. The CDR3 DNA reads TGTGCCAGCAGTTACTACCGGGCCACAGGGTCAAATTCACCCCTCCACTTT. Encoded protein: CASSYYRATGSNSPLHF.

J is TRBJ2-1 and V is TRBV11-2; D is possibly TRBD2 (6 bases). The CDR3 loop spans 15 amino acids. The germline V and J ends were trimmed by 0 bases and 7 bases, with 13 bases remaining between them. Germline CDR1 reads SGHAT; CDR2 reads FQNNGV. CDR3 bases: TGTGCCAGCAGCTTAGAAGGGACTTCGGGTAATGAGCAGTTCTTC. The encoded protein is CASSLEGTSGNEQFF.

V gene TRBV19 combines with J gene TRBJ2-1; weak D call: TRBD2 (5 bases). The CDR3 loop spans 15 amino acids. Germline assignment: CDR1 LNHDA and CDR2 SQIVND (reference sequence). V was shortened by 1 base and J by 5 bases, with 12 bases between the two germline ends. The CDR3 here is CASSIGLAGHNEQFF. CDR3 DNA: TGTGCCAGTAGTATAGGACTTGCGGGCCACAATGAGCAGTTCTTC.

This clone showed up just once. This chain links TRBV5-6 with TRBJ2-5; 8 bases agree with TRBD1. With V trimmed by 6 bases and J by 2 bases, 6 bases remained unmatched. The CDR3 runs 14 residues. Germline loops: CDR1 SGHDT, CDR2 YYEEEE. The CDR3: CASTPGQGQETQYF. Written as DNA, the CDR3 is TGTGCCAGCACCCCCGGACAGGGACAAGAGACCCAGTACTTC. Full variable domain (missing parts from reference TRBV5-6 and TRBJ2-5): DAGVTQSPTHLIKTRGQQVTLRCSPKSGHDTVSWYQQALGQGPQFIFQYYEEEERQRGNFPDRFSGHQFPNYSSELNVNALLLGDSALYLCASTPGQGQETQYFGPGTRLLVL.

The chain employs TRBV21-1 and TRBJ1-6; the table assigns TRBD1, which was not confirmed against the DNA. TRBV21-1 is listed as a pseudogene. The CDR3 runs to 18 residues. CDR3 coding DNA: TGTGCCAGCAGCAAAGTGGGGACACAGCACTCCTATAATTCACCCCTCCACTTT. Protein sequence: CASSKVGTQHSYNSPLHF.

V and J are TRBV4-1 and TRBJ1-2; 11 nucleotides agree with TRBD1. The CDR3 sequence is 15 residues long. V shed 3 bases, J shed 5 bases, and the junction held 5 bases outside the gene matches. Per germline, CDR1 MGHRA and CDR2 YSYEKL. In nucleotides, the CDR3 is TGCGCCAGCAGCCAGGGACAGGGGGTTCGGTATGGCTACACCTTC. Its translation is CASSQGQGVRYGYTF.

The chain uses TRBV7-2 and TRBJ2-1, with D possibly TRBD1 on 6 matching bases. V was pared by 2 bases and J by 2 bases, with 22 bases between. CDR1 is SGHTA and CDR2 is FQGNSA in the germline V gene. The CDR3 contains 19 residues. CDR3 residues: CASSLPQWTDQSPYNEQFF. In nucleotides, the CDR3 is TGTGCCAGCAGCTTACCCCAATGGACAGACCAATCACCCTACAATGAGCAGTTCTTC. The full variable domain, in which reference TRBV7-2 and TRBJ2-1 provide the parts outside the CDR3, is GAGVSQSPSNKVTEKGKDVELRCDPISGHTALYWYRQSLGQGLEFLIYFQGNSAPDKSGLPSDRFSAERTGGSVSTLTIQRTQQEDSAVYLCASSLPQWTDQSPYNEQFFGPGTRLTVL.

The CDR3 spells CASSGHYQETQYF. The CDR3 nucleotides read TGTGCCAGCAGCGGACATTATCAAGAGACCCAGTACTTC. This sequence joins TRBV6-5 and TRBJ2-5; TRBD1 might be the D (5 bases). The CDR3 runs 13 residues. Germline lookup yields CDR1 MNHEY and CDR2 SVGAGI. V lost 6 bases to trimming and J lost 2 bases, with 10 bases between them.

Here the CDR3 DNA reads TGTGCCAGCAGCTTCGCAACAGGGGGCACTGAAGCTTTCTTT. As protein: CASSFATGGTEAFF. The chain uses TRBV7-2 and TRBJ1-1, with TRBD1 matching over 8 bases. The CDR3 is made up of 14 amino acids. Unmatched junction bases numbered 4, after V lost 3 bases and J lost 4 bases. From germline, CDR1 is SGHTA and CDR2 FQGNSA.

The chain recombines TRBV5-1 with TRBJ2-1; D call uncertain. V lost 1 base to trimming and J lost 9 bases, with 17 bases between them. The V gene's germline CDR1 is SGHRS and CDR2 YFSETQ. The CDR3 has 15 amino acids. CDR3 bases: TGCGCCAGCAGCTTGTCACAGAATCTTGCAGCTGAGCAGTTCTTC. Encoded protein: CASSLSQNLAAEQFF.

The gene calls are TRBV6-2 or TRBV6-3 and TRBJ2-1; 9 bases fit TRBD1. V lost 4 bases, J lost 5 bases, and 6 bases stayed unmatched. This CDR3 has 15 residues. Germline assignment: CDR1 MNHEY and CDR2 SVGEGT. DNA of the CDR3: TGTGCCAGCAGTTTGGACAGGGGTACCGACAATGAGCAGTTCTTC. It encodes CASSLDRGTDNEQFF.

This clone was observed once. This sequence joins TRBV19 and TRBJ1-1; weak D call: TRBD1 (5 bases). The length of the CDR3 is 13 residues. V lost 6 bases to trimming and J lost 4 bases, with 12 bases between them. CDR1 and CDR2 (germline): LNHDA, SQIVND (reference sequence). The CDR3: CASSTQGPTEAFF. The CDR3 nucleotides are TGTGCCAGTAGCACTCAGGGTCCCACTGAAGCTTTCTTT.

The chain recombines TRBV18 with TRBJ2-2; 7 bases align to TRBD2. CDR3 size: 16 residues. Germline trimming cut 4 bases from V and 0 bases from J; bases unmatched to any gene: 5. The germline CDR1 and CDR2 sequences are KGHSH and LQKENI. The CDR3 region has the DNA TGTGCCAGCTCACAACTAGCGACAACGAACACCGGGGAGCTGTTTTTT. It translates to CASSQLATTNTGELFF.